The source of this T cell receptor beta chain is a study of beta chain features in type 1 diabetes. Investigators reverse transcribed all isolated RNA, so they sequenced expressed TCRB transcripts. Produced via immunoSEQ multiplex PCR; TCRdb's table is partial and in-frame only. This table has almost 350,000 clones, around 9.3% appearing once. Study results and limitations: Within each of all four CD4+ subsets, Type 1 diabetes patients had TCRB CDR3s that were moderately but significantly shorter.

CDR1 is MGHDK, CDR2 SYGVNS, per germline. Trimming left V 3 bases short and J 2 bases short, with 7 bases between. The CDR3 contains 13 residues. As for this clone: Its specificity is not known.

CD4+ cells of the naive, central memory, regulatory and stem cell-like memory types were sorted via CD45RO/CCR7/CD25/CD127/CD95/CD27. Each sorted population was over 95% pure. This chain uses TRBV25-1 with TRBJ1-2; D not resolved. This receptor was identified in a man aged 25 to 40 with type 1 diabetes. The sequenced sample consisted of central memory CD4+ T cells from blood. CDR3 in DNA: TGTGCCAGCAGTGACCCCACCAACTATGGCTACACCTTC. Its protein is CASSDPTNYGYTF.